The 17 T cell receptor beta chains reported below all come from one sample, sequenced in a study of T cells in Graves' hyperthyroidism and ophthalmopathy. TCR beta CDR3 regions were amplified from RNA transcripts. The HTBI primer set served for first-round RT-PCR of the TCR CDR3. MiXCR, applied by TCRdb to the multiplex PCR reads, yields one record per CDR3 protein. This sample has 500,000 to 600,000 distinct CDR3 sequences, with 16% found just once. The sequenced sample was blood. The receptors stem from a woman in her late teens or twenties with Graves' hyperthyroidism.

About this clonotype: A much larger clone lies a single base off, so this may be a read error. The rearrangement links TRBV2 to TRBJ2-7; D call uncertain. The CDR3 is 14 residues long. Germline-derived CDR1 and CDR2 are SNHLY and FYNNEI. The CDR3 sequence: CASGEGRRSYEQYF. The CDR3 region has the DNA TGTGCCAGCGGTGAAGGCAGACGCTCCTACGAGCAGTACTTC.

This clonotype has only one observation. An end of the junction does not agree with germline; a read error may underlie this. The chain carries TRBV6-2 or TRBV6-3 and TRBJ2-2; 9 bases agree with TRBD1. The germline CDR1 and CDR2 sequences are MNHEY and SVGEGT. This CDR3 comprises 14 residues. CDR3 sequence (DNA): TGTGCCAGCAGAGGGACAGGGAACACCGGGGAGCTGCTTTTT. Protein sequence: CASRGTGNTGELLF.

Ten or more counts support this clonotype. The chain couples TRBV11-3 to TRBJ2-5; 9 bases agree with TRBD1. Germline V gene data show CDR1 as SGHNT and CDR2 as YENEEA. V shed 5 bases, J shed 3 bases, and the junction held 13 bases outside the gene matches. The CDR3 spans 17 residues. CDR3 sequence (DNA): TGTGCCAGCAGCGGACGGGACAGGGCAAGGGCCGAAGAGACCCAGTACTTC. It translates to CASSGRDRARAEETQYF.

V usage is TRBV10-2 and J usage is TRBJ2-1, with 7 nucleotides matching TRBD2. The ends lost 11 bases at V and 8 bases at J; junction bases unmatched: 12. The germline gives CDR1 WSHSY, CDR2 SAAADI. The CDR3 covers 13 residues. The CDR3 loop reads CAGGGGLGDEQFF. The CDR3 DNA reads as TGCGCCGGGGGGGGGGGATTGGGGGATGAGCAGTTCTTC.

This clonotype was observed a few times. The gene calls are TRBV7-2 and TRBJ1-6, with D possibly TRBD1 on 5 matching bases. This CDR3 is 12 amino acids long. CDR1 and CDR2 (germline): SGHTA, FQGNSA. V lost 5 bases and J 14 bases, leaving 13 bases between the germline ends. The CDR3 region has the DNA TGTGCCAGCAGCCCCTCCGGGGGGGCCCTCCACTTT. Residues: CASSPSGGALHF.

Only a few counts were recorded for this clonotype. The CDR3 region has the DNA TGTGCCAGCAGTTTAAAGGGGGTTTTTTTTGCAGATACGCAGTATTTT. Its protein is CASSLKGVFFADTQYF. This chain links TRBV12-3 or TRBV12-4 with TRBJ2-3; possible D gene TRBD1, 6 bases. With 2 bases removed from V and 4 bases from J, the gap between germline ends came to 16 bases. The CDR3 runs 16 residues.

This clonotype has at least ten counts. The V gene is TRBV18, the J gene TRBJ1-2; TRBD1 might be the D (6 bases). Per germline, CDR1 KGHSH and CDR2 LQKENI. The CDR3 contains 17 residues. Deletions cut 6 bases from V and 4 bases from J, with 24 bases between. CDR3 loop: CASSHEQGPFLGYGYTF. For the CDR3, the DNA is TGTGCCAGCTCTCACGAACAGGGCCCCTTTCTAGGCTATGGCTACACCTTC.

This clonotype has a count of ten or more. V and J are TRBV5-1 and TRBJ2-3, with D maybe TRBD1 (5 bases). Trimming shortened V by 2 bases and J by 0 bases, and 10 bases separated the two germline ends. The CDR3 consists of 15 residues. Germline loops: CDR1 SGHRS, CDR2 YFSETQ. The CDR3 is CASSFLGVSTDTQYF. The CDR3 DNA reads TGCGCCAGCAGCTTTCTAGGGGTGAGCACAGATACGCAGTATTTT. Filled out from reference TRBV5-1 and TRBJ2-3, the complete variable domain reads KAGVTQTPRYLIKTRGQQVTLSCSPISGHRSVSWYQQTPGQGLQFLFEYFSETQRNKGNFPGRFSGRQFSNSRSEMNVSTLELGDSALYLCASSFLGVSTDTQYFGPGTRLTVL.

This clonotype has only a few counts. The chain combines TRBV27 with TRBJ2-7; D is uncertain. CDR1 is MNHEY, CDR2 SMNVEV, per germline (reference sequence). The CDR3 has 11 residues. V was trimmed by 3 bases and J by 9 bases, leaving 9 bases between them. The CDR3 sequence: CASSFGFAQYF. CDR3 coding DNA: TGTGCCAGCAGTTTCGGATTTGCGCAGTACTTC.

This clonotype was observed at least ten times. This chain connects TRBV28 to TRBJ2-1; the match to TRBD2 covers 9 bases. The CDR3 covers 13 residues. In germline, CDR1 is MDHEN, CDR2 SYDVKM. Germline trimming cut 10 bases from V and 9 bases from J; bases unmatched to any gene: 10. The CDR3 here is CATFSGSGGEQFF. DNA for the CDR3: TGTGCCACCTTTAGCGGGAGTGGTGGTGAGCAGTTCTTC.

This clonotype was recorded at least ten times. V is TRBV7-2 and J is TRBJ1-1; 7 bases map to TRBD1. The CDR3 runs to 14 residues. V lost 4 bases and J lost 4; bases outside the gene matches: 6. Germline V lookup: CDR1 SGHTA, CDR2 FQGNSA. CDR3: CASSSSTGSTEAFF. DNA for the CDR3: TGTGCCAGCAGCTCTTCGACAGGGTCCACTGAAGCTTTCTTT.

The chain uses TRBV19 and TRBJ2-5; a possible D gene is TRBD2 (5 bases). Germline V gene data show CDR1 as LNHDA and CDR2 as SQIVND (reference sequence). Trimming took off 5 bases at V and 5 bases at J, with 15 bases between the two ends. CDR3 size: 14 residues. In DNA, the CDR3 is TGTGCCAGTAGTCCTATACTAGGGCGGGAGACCCAGTACTTC. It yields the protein CASSPILGRETQYF.

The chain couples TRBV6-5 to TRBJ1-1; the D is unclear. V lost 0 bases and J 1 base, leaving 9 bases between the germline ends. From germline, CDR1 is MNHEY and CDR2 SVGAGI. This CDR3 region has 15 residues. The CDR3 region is CASSYSVAGNTEAFF. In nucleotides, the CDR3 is TGTGCCAGCAGTTACTCCGTGGCCGGGAACACTGAAGCTTTCTTT.

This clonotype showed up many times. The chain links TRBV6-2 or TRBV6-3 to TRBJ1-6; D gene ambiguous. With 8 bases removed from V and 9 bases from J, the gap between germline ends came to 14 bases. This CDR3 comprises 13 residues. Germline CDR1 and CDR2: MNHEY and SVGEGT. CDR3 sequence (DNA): TGTGCCAGCCGGCGGCAGGACGGTTCACCCCTCCACTTT. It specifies CASRRQDGSPLHF.

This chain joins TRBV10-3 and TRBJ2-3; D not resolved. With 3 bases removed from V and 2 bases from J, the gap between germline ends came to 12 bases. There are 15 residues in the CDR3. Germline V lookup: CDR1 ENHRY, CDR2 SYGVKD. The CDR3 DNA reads TGTGCCATCAGTGAAACTACAACCACCACAGATACGCAGTATTTT. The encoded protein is CAISETTTTTDTQYF.

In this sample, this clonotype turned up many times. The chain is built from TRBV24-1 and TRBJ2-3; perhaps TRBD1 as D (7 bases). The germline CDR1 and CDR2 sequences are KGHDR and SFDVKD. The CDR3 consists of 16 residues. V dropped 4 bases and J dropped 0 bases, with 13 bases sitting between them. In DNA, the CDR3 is TGTGCCACCAGTGACTCAGGGGGGCCTAGCACAGATACGCAGTATTTT. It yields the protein CATSDSGGPSTDTQYF.

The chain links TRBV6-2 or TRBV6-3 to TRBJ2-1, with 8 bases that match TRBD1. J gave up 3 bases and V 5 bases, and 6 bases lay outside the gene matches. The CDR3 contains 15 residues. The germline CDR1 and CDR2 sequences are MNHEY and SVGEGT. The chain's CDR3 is CASSKQGEIYNEQFF. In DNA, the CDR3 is TGTGCCAGCAGTAAACAGGGGGAGATCTACAATGAGCAGTTCTTC.